A selection of T cell receptor beta chains follows, all from one sample in a study of cytomegalovirus exposure and HLA in healthy donors. TCRdb's table, derived via immunoSEQ multiplex PCR, lists solely in-frame clones and lacks some. The sample holds some 180,000 clones, around 80% seen once. The sequencing sample was made of PBMCs. The receptors derive from a young woman in good health and CMV-seropositive. Each CDR3 is given with its conserved first and last residue. Each record gives: CDR3 protein, CDR3 DNA, D gene, V gene, clone size, J gene. D genes are given only for firm matches. Size tells how often a clone was seen (once, few, many) or the class of an expanded clone, and some rows leave it out.

CDR3aa: CASSGGGPADTQYF
CDR3nt: TGTGCCAGCAGTGGCGGGGGGCCCGCAGATACGCAGTATTTT
d_gene: TRBD2
v_gene: TRBV6-5
abundance: NA
j_gene: TRBJ2-3

CDR3aa: CASSFGGGSYEQYF
CDR3nt: TGTGCCAGCAGTTTCGGGGGGGGTTCCTACGAGCAGTACTTC
d_gene: TRBD2
v_gene: TRBV2
abundance: once
j_gene: TRBJ2-7

CDR3aa: CASSKGDGYTF
CDR3nt: TGTGCCAGCAGTAAAGGGGATGGCTACACCTTC
d_gene: NA
v_gene: TRBV6-5
abundance: NA
j_gene: TRBJ1-2

CDR3aa: CASSLLSGMNTEAFF
CDR3nt: TGTGCCAGCAGCCTACTTAGCGGTATGAACACTGAAGCTTTCTTT
d_gene: NA
v_gene: TRBV6-5
abundance: few
j_gene: TRBJ1-1

CDR3aa: CASSPDGVAGGPTDTQYF
CDR3nt: TGCGCCAGCAGCCCCGATGGGGTAGCGGGGGGGCCCACAGATACGCAGTATTTT
d_gene: TRBD2
v_gene: TRBV4-3
abundance: few
j_gene: TRBJ2-3

CDR3aa: CASRNSGGGSTEAFF
CDR3nt: TGTGCCAGCAGGAATAGCGGGGGAGGGAGCACTGAAGCTTTCTTT
d_gene: NA
v_gene: TRBV7-6
abundance: NA
j_gene: TRBJ1-1

CDR3aa: CASSKTVTGNTIYF
CDR3nt: TGTGCCAGCAGCAAGACAGTAACTGGAAACACCATATATTTT
d_gene: NA
v_gene: TRBV27
abundance: NA
j_gene: TRBJ1-3

CDR3aa: CASSFTARDSPLHF
CDR3nt: TGCGCCAGCAGCTTCACGGCCAGGGATTCACCCCTCCACTTT
d_gene: NA
v_gene: TRBV5-1
abundance: NA
j_gene: TRBJ1-6

CDR3aa: CASSQDKGTSLGEQFF
CDR3nt: TGCGCCAGCAGCCAAGATAAAGGGACTAGTTTAGGTGAGCAGTTCTTC
d_gene: TRBD2
v_gene: TRBV4-3
abundance: NA
j_gene: TRBJ2-1

CDR3aa: CASSSGDRAQLSQYF
CDR3nt: TGCGCCAGCAGCTCCGGGGATCGGGCTCAATTGTCGCAGTATTTT
d_gene: NA
v_gene: TRBV5-1
abundance: NA
j_gene: TRBJ2-3

CDR3aa: CASSHIPDRGGEQYF
CDR3nt: TGTGCCAGCAGTCATATTCCGGACAGGGGTGGCGAGCAGTACTTC
d_gene: TRBD1
v_gene: TRBV6-5
abundance: NA
j_gene: TRBJ2-7

CDR3aa: CASSIGQGNEQYF
CDR3nt: TGCGCCAGCAGCATTGGACAGGGGAACGAGCAGTACTTC
d_gene: TRBD1
v_gene: TRBV5-1
abundance: few
j_gene: TRBJ2-7

CDR3aa: CASSFRPTNDRGEQYF
CDR3nt: TGTGCCAGCAGCTTTCGCCCCACGAACGACAGGGGCGAGCAGTACTTC
d_gene: TRBD1
v_gene: TRBV13
abundance: NA
j_gene: TRBJ2-7

CDR3aa: CASSPGLAGLNEQFF
CDR3nt: TGTGCCAGCAGCCCTGGACTAGCGGGGCTCAATGAGCAGTTCTTC
d_gene: TRBD2
v_gene: TRBV7-8
abundance: few
j_gene: TRBJ2-1

CDR3aa: CASSSTGAGQPQHF
CDR3nt: TGTGCCAGCAGCTCTACAGGGGCAGGTCAGCCCCAGCATTTT
d_gene: TRBD1
v_gene: TRBV7-2
abundance: NA
j_gene: TRBJ1-5

CDR3aa: CASSQSSPRTSGANVLTF
CDR3nt: TGCGCCAGCAGTCAATCTTCGCCCCGGACATCTGGGGCCAACGTCCTGACTTTC
d_gene: NA
v_gene: TRBV23-1
abundance: NA
j_gene: TRBJ2-6

CDR3aa: CASSTGLAAPIRKNIQYF
CDR3nt: TGTGCCAGCAGCACCGGACTAGCGGCCCCTATAAGAAAAAACATTCAGTACTTC
d_gene: TRBD2
v_gene: TRBV7-8
abundance: NA
j_gene: TRBJ2-4

CDR3aa: CASGPAGGSIQFF
CDR3nt: TGTGCCAGTGGGCCAGCGGGAGGCAGTATCCAGTTCTTC
d_gene: TRBD2
v_gene: TRBV11-3
abundance: NA
j_gene: TRBJ2-1

CDR3aa: CASSLAGGANTGELFF
CDR3nt: TGTGCCAGCAGCTTAGCGGGAGGGGCGAACACCGGGGAGCTGTTTTTT
d_gene: TRBD2
v_gene: TRBV7-7
abundance: NA
j_gene: TRBJ2-2

CDR3aa: CSVEGLAGGKNEQFF
CDR3nt: TGCAGCGTTGAAGGGCTAGCGGGAGGTAAGAATGAGCAGTTCTTC
d_gene: TRBD2
v_gene: TRBV29-1
abundance: NA
j_gene: TRBJ2-1

CDR3aa: CSVRTSGRSYEQYF
CDR3nt: TGCAGCGTAAGGACTAGCGGGAGGTCTTACGAGCAGTACTTC
d_gene: TRBD2
v_gene: TRBV29-1
abundance: NA
j_gene: TRBJ2-7

CDR3aa: CASSLGATNEKLFF
CDR3nt: TGTGCCAGCAGCTTAGGAGCAACTAATGAAAAACTGTTTTTT
d_gene: NA
v_gene: TRBV7-9
abundance: NA
j_gene: TRBJ1-4

CDR3aa: CASSPRTSNEQFF
CDR3nt: TGTGCCAGCAGCCCCCGGACTAGCAATGAGCAGTTCTTC
d_gene: TRBD2
v_gene: TRBV9
abundance: NA
j_gene: TRBJ2-1

CDR3aa: CATSRDHRDTQYF
CDR3nt: TGTGCCACCAGCAGAGATCATCGGGATACGCAGTATTTT
d_gene: NA
v_gene: TRBV15
abundance: NA
j_gene: TRBJ2-3

CDR3aa: CASGRGAGAPDTQYF
CDR3nt: TGTGCCAGCGGCCGGGGAGCGGGAGCGCCAGATACGCAGTATTTT
d_gene: TRBD2
v_gene: TRBV27
abundance: once
j_gene: TRBJ2-3

CDR3aa: CSVKTSGSTDTQYF
CDR3nt: TGCAGCGTTAAAACTAGCGGAAGCACAGATACGCAGTATTTT
d_gene: TRBD2
v_gene: TRBV29-1
abundance: NA
j_gene: TRBJ2-3

CDR3aa: CASSRTGGYDYEQYF
CDR3nt: TGCGCCAGCAGCCGAACAGGGGGGTATGACTACGAGCAGTACTTC
d_gene: TRBD1
v_gene: TRBV4-1
abundance: few
j_gene: TRBJ2-7

CDR3aa: CASSLTGRASEQYF
CDR3nt: TGTGCCAGCAGCCTGACCGGGAGGGCCAGCGAGCAGTACTTC
d_gene: TRBD2
v_gene: TRBV14
abundance: few
j_gene: TRBJ2-7

CDR3aa: CASSEGATSGGNEQFF
CDR3nt: TGTGCCAGCAGTGAAGGGGCGACTAGCGGAGGCAATGAGCAGTTCTTC
d_gene: TRBD2
v_gene: TRBV6-1
abundance: NA
j_gene: TRBJ2-1

CDR3aa: CAWMGTSGNNEQFF
CDR3nt: TGTGCCTGGATGGGAACTAGCGGAAACAATGAGCAGTTCTTC
d_gene: TRBD2
v_gene: TRBV30
abundance: NA
j_gene: TRBJ2-1

CDR3aa: CASSARTGPEGTQYF
CDR3nt: TGCGCCAGCAGCGCCAGGACAGGGCCTGAAGGGACCCAGTACTTC
d_gene: TRBD1
v_gene: TRBV5-1
abundance: NA
j_gene: TRBJ2-5

CDR3aa: CASSLEGLRPQHF
CDR3nt: TGCGCCAGCAGCTTGGAGGGGCTCCGGCCCCAGCATTTT
d_gene: NA
v_gene: TRBV5-1
abundance: few
j_gene: TRBJ1-5

CDR3aa: CASRYGGTVKYF
CDR3nt: TGTGCCAGCCGTTACGGAGGGACAGTCAAGTACTTC
d_gene: NA
v_gene: TRBV2
abundance: NA
j_gene: TRBJ2-7

CDR3aa: CASSFQGGTEAFF
CDR3nt: TGTGCCAGCAGTTTTCAGGGGGGCACTGAAGCTTTCTTT
d_gene: TRBD1
v_gene: TRBV6-6
abundance: NA
j_gene: TRBJ1-1

CDR3aa: CAISAERGQETQYF
CDR3nt: TGTGCCATCAGTGCGGAGCGGGGTCAAGAGACCCAGTACTTC
d_gene: TRBD2
v_gene: TRBV10-3
abundance: NA
j_gene: TRBJ2-5

CDR3aa: CASSLGGPIAGELFF
CDR3nt: TGTGCCAGCAGCTTAGGGGGGCCGATCGCCGGGGAGCTGTTTTTT
d_gene: NA
v_gene: TRBV7-8
abundance: NA
j_gene: TRBJ2-2

CDR3aa: CASSVELYNEQFF
CDR3nt: TGTGCCAGCAGCGTAGAGCTTTACAATGAGCAGTTCTTC
d_gene: NA
v_gene: TRBV9
abundance: NA
j_gene: TRBJ2-1

CDR3aa: CASSRTHRGDRNIQYF
CDR3nt: TGTGCCAGCAGCCGAACCCACAGGGGGGATAGAAACATTCAGTACTTC
d_gene: TRBD1
v_gene: TRBV13
abundance: NA
j_gene: TRBJ2-4

CDR3aa: CASSVSSGVAFSGANVLTF
CDR3nt: TGTGCCAGCAGCGTAAGCTCAGGGGTGGCCTTCTCTGGGGCCAACGTCCTGACTTTC
d_gene: NA
v_gene: TRBV9
abundance: NA
j_gene: TRBJ2-6

CDR3aa: CASKARRNSPLHF
CDR3nt: TGTGCCAGCAAGGCACGGCGGAATTCACCCCTCCACTTT
d_gene: NA
v_gene: TRBV27
abundance: NA
j_gene: TRBJ1-6

CDR3aa: CASSKTGAMNTEAFF
CDR3nt: TGTGCCAGCAGTAAGACAGGGGCCATGAACACTGAAGCTTTCTTT
d_gene: TRBD1
v_gene: TRBV2
abundance: few
j_gene: TRBJ1-1

CDR3aa: CASSHPIQTGDFREQFF
CDR3nt: TGTGCCAGCAGCCACCCTATCCAGACAGGGGACTTCCGTGAGCAGTTCTTC
d_gene: TRBD1
v_gene: TRBV14
abundance: NA
j_gene: TRBJ2-1

CDR3aa: CASSQEGFDRAGNYGYTF
CDR3nt: TGTGCCAGCAGCCAGGAGGGATTCGACAGGGCAGGTAACTATGGCTACACCTTC
d_gene: TRBD1
v_gene: TRBV13
abundance: NA
j_gene: TRBJ1-2

CDR3aa: CASSLLDRGDEKLFF
CDR3nt: TGTGCCAGCAGCTTATTGGACAGGGGAGACGAAAAACTGTTTTTT
d_gene: TRBD1
v_gene: TRBV5-5
abundance: NA
j_gene: TRBJ1-4

CDR3aa: CASSQDMVGFYTGELFF
CDR3nt: TGTGCCAGCAGCCAAGATATGGTCGGTTTCTACACCGGGGAGCTGTTTTTT
d_gene: NA
v_gene: TRBV14
abundance: NA
j_gene: TRBJ2-2

CDR3aa: CATLKGGAGSETQYF
CDR3nt: TGTGCCACCCTAAAAGGGGGGGCCGGGTCAGAGACCCAGTACTTC
d_gene: NA
v_gene: TRBV10-3
abundance: NA
j_gene: TRBJ2-5

CDR3aa: CASSEALQGALLGAFF
CDR3nt: TGTGCCAGCAGTGAAGCGCTGCAGGGGGCTTTGCTCGGAGCTTTCTTT
d_gene: TRBD1
v_gene: TRBV6-1
abundance: NA
j_gene: TRBJ1-1

CDR3aa: CASNVRDRAYEQYF
CDR3nt: TGTGCCAGCAACGTCCGGGACAGGGCCTACGAGCAGTACTTC
d_gene: TRBD1
v_gene: TRBV13
abundance: NA
j_gene: TRBJ2-7

CDR3aa: CASSWGMGGRVDEQYF
CDR3nt: TGTGCCAGCAGCTGGGGGATGGGTGGGAGGGTCGACGAGCAGTACTTC
d_gene: TRBD2
v_gene: TRBV11-2
abundance: NA
j_gene: TRBJ2-7

CDR3aa: CASSLNRGSYNEQFF
CDR3nt: TGTGCCAGCAGCTTAAATCGGGGCTCCTACAATGAGCAGTTCTTC
d_gene: NA
v_gene: TRBV7-9
abundance: NA
j_gene: TRBJ2-1

CDR3aa: CASSSGTGYTDTQYF
CDR3nt: TGTGCCAGCAGCTCCGGGACAGGGTATACAGATACGCAGTATTTT
d_gene: TRBD1
v_gene: TRBV7-6
abundance: NA
j_gene: TRBJ2-3

CDR3aa: CASSELPGQGKNEQFF
CDR3nt: TGTGCCAGCAGTGAATTACCGGGACAGGGGAAAAATGAGCAGTTCTTC
d_gene: TRBD1
v_gene: TRBV25-1
abundance: NA
j_gene: TRBJ2-1

CDR3aa: CASSLFTGLAGRDEQFF
CDR3nt: TGTGCCAGCAGTTTATTCACGGGACTAGCGGGAAGGGATGAGCAGTTCTTC
d_gene: TRBD2
v_gene: TRBV27
abundance: few
j_gene: TRBJ2-1

CDR3aa: CASSQVGQGTYEQYF
CDR3nt: TGCGCCAGCAGCCAAGTGGGACAGGGCACCTACGAGCAGTACTTC
d_gene: TRBD1
v_gene: TRBV4-1
abundance: few
j_gene: TRBJ2-7

CDR3aa: CASSPRGQVTGELFF
CDR3nt: TGTGCCAGCAGCCCCCGCGGGCAGGTCACCGGGGAGCTGTTTTTT
d_gene: NA
v_gene: TRBV13
abundance: once
j_gene: TRBJ2-2